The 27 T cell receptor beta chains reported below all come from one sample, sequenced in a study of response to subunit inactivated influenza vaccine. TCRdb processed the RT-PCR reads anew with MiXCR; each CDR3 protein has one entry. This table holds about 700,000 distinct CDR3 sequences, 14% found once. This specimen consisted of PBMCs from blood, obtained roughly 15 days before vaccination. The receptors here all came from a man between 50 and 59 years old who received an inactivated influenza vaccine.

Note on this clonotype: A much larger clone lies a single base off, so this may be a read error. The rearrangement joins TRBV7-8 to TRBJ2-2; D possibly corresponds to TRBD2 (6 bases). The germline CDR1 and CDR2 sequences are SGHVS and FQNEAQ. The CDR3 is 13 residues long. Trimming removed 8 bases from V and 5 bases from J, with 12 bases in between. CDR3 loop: CASRETQTGELFF. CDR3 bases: TGTGCCAGCCGGGAGACACAAACCGGGGAGCTGTTTTTT.

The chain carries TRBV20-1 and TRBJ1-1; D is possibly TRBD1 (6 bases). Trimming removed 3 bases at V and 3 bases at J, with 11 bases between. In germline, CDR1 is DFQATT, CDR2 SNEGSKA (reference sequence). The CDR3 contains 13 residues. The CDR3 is CSASYRAHTEAFF. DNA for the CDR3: TGCAGTGCTAGTTACAGGGCACACACTGAAGCTTTCTTT.

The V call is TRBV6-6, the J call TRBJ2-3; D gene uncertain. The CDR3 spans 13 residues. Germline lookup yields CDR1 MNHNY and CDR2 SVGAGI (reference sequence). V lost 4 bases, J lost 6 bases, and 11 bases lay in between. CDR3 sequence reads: CASSCSAQDTQYF. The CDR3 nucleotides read TGTGCCAGCAGTTGCTCGGCCCAGGATACGCAGTATTTT.

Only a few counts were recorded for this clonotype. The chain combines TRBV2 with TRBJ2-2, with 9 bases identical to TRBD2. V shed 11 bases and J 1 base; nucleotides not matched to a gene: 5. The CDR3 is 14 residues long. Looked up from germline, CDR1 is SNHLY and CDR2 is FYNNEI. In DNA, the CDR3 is TGTGCCGGCAAGCGGGGGGTGAACACCGGGGAGCTGTTTTTT. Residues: CAGKRGVNTGELFF.

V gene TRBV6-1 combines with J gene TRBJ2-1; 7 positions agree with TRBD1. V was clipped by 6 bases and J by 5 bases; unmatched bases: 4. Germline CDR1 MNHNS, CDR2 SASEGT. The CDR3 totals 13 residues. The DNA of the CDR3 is TGTGCCAGCAGAACAGGGACAGACAATGAGCAGTTCTTC. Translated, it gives CASRTGTDNEQFF.

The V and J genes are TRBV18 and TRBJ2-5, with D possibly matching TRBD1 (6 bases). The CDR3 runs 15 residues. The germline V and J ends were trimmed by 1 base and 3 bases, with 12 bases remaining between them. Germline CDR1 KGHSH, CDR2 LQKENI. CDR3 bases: TGTGCCAGCTCACCACGGCAGGGGTCAAAAGAGACCCAGTACTTC. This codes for CASSPRQGSKETQYF.

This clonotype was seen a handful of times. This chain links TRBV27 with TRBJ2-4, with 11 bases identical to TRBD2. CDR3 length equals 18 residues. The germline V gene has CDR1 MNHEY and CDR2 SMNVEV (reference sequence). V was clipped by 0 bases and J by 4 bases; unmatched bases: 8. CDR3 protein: CASSLSKGTSGKKNIQYF. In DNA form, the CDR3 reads TGTGCCAGCAGTTTATCCAAGGGGACTAGCGGAAAAAAAAACATTCAGTACTTC.

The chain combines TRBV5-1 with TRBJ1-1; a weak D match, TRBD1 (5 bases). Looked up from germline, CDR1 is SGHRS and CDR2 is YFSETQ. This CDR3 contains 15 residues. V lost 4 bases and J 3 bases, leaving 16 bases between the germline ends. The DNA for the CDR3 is TGCGCCAGCAGCCCCAGGGTCGGGGGGGACACTGAAGCTTTCTTT. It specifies CASSPRVGGDTEAFF.

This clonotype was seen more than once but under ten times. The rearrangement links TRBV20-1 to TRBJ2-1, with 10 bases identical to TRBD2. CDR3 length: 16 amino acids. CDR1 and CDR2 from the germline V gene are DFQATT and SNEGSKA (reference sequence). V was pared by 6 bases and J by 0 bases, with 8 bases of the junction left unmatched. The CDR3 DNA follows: TGCAGTGCCATTTCTCCTAGCGGGAGCTCCTACAATGAGCAGTTCTTC. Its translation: CSAISPSGSSYNEQFF.

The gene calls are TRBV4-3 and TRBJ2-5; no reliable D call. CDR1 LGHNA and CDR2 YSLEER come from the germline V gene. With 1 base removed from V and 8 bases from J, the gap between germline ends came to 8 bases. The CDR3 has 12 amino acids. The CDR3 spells CASSQGRSTQYF. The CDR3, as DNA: TGCGCCAGCAGCCAAGGGCGTTCTACCCAGTACTTC.

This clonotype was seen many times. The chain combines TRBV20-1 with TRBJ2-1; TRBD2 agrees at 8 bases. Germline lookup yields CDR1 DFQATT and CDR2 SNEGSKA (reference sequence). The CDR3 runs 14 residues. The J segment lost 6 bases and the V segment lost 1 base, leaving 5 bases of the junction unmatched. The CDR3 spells CSARVSGGPNEQFF. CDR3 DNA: TGCAGTGCTAGAGTCAGCGGGGGCCCCAATGAGCAGTTCTTC.

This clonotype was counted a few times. The chain's CDR3 is CASSLKGREQETQYF. In DNA form, the CDR3 reads TGTGCCAGCAGCTTAAAGGGAAGAGAGCAAGAGACCCAGTACTTC. The chain has TRBV7-9 and TRBJ2-5; D gene uncertain. This CDR3 has 15 residues. Germline V gives CDR1 SEHNR, CDR2 FQNEAQ (reference sequence). V lost 2 bases and J lost 2, with 12 bases in between.

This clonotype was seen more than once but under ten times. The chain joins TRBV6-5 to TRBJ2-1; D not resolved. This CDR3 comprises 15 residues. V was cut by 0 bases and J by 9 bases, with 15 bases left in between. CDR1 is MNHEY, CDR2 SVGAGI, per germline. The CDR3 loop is CASSYSIATYSEQFF. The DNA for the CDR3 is TGTGCCAGCAGTTACTCTATTGCAACTTATAGTGAGCAGTTCTTC.

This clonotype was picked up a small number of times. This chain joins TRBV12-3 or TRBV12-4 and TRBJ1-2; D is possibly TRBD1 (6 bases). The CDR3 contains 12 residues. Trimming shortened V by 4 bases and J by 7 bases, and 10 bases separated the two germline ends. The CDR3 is CASSYRDSGYTF. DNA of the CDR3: TGTGCCAGCAGTTACAGGGATTCTGGCTACACCTTC.

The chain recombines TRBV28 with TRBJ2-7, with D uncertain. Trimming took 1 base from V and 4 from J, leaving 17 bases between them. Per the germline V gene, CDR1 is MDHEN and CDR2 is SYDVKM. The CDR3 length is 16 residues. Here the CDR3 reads CASSLLARLGNYEQYF. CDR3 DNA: TGTGCCAGCAGTTTATTAGCCAGATTGGGGAATTACGAGCAGTACTTC.

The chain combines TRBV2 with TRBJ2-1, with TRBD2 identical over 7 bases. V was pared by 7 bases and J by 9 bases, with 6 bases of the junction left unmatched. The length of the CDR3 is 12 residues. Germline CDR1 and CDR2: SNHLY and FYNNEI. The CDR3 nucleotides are TGTGCCAGCAAACTTCTAGCGGTTGAGCAGTTCTTC. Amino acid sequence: CASKLLAVEQFF.

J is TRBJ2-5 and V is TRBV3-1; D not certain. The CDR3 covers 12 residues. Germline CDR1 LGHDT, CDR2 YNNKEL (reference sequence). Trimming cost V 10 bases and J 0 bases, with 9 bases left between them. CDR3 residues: CATESYQETQYF. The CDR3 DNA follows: TGTGCCACCGAATCGTACCAAGAGACCCAGTACTTC.

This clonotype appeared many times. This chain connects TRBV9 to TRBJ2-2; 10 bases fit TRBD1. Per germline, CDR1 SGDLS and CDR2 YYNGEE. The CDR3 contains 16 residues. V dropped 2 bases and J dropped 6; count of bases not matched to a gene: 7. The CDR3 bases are TGTGCCAGCAGCGTGGAGGGACAGGGGTCCCCCGGGGAGCTGTTTTTT. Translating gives CASSVEGQGSPGELFF.

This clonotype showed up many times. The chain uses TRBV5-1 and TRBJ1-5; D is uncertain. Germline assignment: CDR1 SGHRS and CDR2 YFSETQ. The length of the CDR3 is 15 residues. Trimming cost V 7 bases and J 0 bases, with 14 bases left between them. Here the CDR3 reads CASRPRVDSNQPQHF. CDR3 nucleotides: TGCGCCAGCCGTCCCCGGGTAGATAGCAATCAGCCCCAGCATTTT.

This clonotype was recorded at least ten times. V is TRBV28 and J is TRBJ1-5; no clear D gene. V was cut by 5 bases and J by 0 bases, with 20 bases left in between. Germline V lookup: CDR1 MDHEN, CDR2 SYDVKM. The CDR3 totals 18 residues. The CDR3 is CASSQSMGLGSSNQPQHF. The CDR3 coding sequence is TGTGCCAGCAGTCAGTCTATGGGCCTAGGGAGTAGCAATCAGCCCCAGCATTTT.

The CDR3 nucleotides are TGTGCCAGCAGCTTCCGTAGGGGGCCCGGGGAGCTGTTTTTT. Protein: CASSFRRGPGELFF. J is TRBJ2-2 and V is TRBV7-2; 7 bases match TRBD1. The V gene end was trimmed by 3 bases and the J gene end by 6 bases; junction bases not matched to a gene: 4. Germline values: CDR1 SGHTA, CDR2 FQGNSA. The CDR3 consists of 14 residues. Using reference TRBV7-2 and TRBJ2-2 for the parts outside the CDR3, the full variable domain is GAGVSQSPSNKVTEKGKDVELRCDPISGHTALYWYRQSLGQGLEFLIYFQGNSAPDKSGLPSDRFSAERTGGSVSTLTIQRTQQEDSAVYLCASSFRRGPGELFFGEGSRLTVL.

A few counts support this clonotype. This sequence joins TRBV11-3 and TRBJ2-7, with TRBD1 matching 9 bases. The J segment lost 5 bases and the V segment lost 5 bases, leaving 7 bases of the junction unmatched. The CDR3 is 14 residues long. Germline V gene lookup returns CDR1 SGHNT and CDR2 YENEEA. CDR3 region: CASSRGQGVNEQYF. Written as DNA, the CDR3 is TGTGCCAGCAGCCGGGGACAGGGAGTGAACGAGCAGTACTTC.

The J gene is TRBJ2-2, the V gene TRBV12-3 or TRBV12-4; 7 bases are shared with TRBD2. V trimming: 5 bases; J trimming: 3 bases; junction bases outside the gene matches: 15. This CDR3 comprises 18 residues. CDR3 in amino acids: CASSPRSRLAVYTGELFF. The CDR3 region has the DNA TGTGCCAGCAGTCCCCGTTCCAGGCTAGCGGTCTACACCGGGGAGCTGTTTTTT.

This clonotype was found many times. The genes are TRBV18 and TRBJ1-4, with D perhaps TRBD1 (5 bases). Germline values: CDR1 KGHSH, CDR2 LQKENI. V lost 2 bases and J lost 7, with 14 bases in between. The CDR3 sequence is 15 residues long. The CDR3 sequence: CASSPKGTRGEKLFF. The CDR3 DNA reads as TGTGCCAGCTCACCAAAGGGGACTAGAGGTGAAAAACTGTTTTTT. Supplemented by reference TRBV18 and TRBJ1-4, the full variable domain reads NAGVMQNPRHLVRRRGQEARLRCSPMKGHSHVYWYRQLPEEGLKFMVYLQKENIIDESGMPKERFSAEFPKEGPSILRIQQVVRGDSAAYFCASSPKGTRGEKLFFGSGTQLSVL.

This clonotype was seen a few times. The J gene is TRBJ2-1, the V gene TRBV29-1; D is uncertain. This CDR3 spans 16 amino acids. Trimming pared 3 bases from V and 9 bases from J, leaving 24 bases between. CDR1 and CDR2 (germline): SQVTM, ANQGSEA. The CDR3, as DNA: TGCAGCGTTGATGGGTTAGGAGACAAGCACCGGAGTGAGCAGTTCTTC. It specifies CSVDGLGDKHRSEQFF.

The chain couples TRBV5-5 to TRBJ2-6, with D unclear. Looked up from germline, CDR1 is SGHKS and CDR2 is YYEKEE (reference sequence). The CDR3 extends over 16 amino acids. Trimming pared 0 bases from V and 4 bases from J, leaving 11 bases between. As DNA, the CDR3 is TGTGCCAGCAGCTTGGGGATGGCCCCCGGGGCCAACGTCCTGACTTTC. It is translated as CASSLGMAPGANVLTF.

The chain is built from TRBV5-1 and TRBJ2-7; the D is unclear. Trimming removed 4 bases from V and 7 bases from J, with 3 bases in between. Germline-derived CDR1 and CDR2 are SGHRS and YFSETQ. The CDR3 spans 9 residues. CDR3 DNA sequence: TGCGCCAGCAGCGAGGAGCAGTACTTC. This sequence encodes CASSEEQYF.